This T cell receptor (beta chain) was recovered during a study of patients and donors after allogeneic stem cell transplantation. From the RT-PCR reads, TCRdb called clonotypes with MiXCR, one entry per CDR3 protein. The profile covers hundreds of thousands of distinct CDR3 sequences, with over 30% appearing a single time and roughly 11% taken by the ten largest. The CDR3 runs to 11 residues. V lost 3 bases, J lost 8 bases, and 8 bases lay in between. CDR1 is SGHDT, CDR2 YYEEEE, per germline. This sequence originates from a human donor who was either an allogeneic HSCT recipient or a stem cell or donor lymphocyte infusion donor (not recorded which). It is not recorded whose cells these are; they may come from a transplant donor. Sequenced input: blood, either unsorted or a sorted T cell fraction (not recorded which). The chain combines TRBV5-6 with TRBJ1-2; D is ambiguous. The CDR3 DNA sequence: TGTGCCAGCAGCTCGAGAAGAGGCTACACCTTC. It codes for CASSSRRGYTF.